A selection of T cell receptor beta chains follows, all from one sample in a study of shared clonotypes between healthy human individuals. Sequenced by immunoSEQ multiplex PCR; TCRdb stores in-frame clones only, minus some. The sample has fewer than 3 million clones, under 95% seen once. The sequenced material came from naive CD4+ T cells from PBMCs. All receptors come from a man aged 18 to 29 in good health. Some clones in this sample may be carry-over from other donors' samples. CDR3s include the opening cysteine and the closing phenylalanine or tryptophan. Fields, in order: CDR3 protein, V gene, J gene.

CDR3: CATSSPSRDRVYEQYF
V: TRBV15
J: TRBJ2-7

CDR3: CASSLGHGNQPQHF
V: TRBV5-1
J: TRBJ1-5

CDR3: CASSPWGGQHEQYF
V: TRBV18
J: TRBJ2-7

CDR3: CASSDSTGTGNTIYF
V: TRBV6-1
J: TRBJ1-3

CDR3: CASSPIAGAYNEQFF
V: TRBV18
J: TRBJ2-1

CDR3: CASSYTGGDSPLHF
V: TRBV6-5
J: TRBJ1-6

CDR3: CSGNRGGVETQYF
V: TRBV29-1
J: TRBJ2-5

CDR3: CASSPPGTDTQYF
V: TRBV6-5
J: TRBJ2-3

CDR3: CASSQVGTGSNTEAFF
V: TRBV4-3
J: TRBJ1-1

CDR3: CASSLTGTGGRNSYEQYF
V: TRBV7-9
J: TRBJ2-7

CDR3: CASSLGRERISIREQYF
V: TRBV7-8
J: TRBJ2-7

CDR3: CSVELHRGSFGKNIQYF
V: TRBV29-1
J: TRBJ2-4

CDR3: CASSQTGGRTAGELFF
V: TRBV14
J: TRBJ2-2

CDR3: CASSLSRGVDGYTF
V: TRBV7-8
J: TRBJ1-2

CDR3: CSAVWGGMANF
V: TRBV20-1
J: TRBJ1-6

CDR3: CASSQRGTSGTYEQYF
V: TRBV4-2
J: TRBJ2-7

CDR3: CASSFTPGTGLMNTEAFF
V: TRBV5-1
J: TRBJ1-1

CDR3: CASSRQPQGRMGQPQHF
V: TRBV19
J: TRBJ1-5

CDR3: CAWSVLTGGLGEQYF
V: TRBV30
J: TRBJ2-7

CDR3: CSVERNYEQYF
V: TRBV29-1
J: TRBJ2-7

CDR3: CASSRGIYNEQFF
V: TRBV7-3
J: TRBJ2-1

CDR3: CASGLGAGGTEAFF
V: TRBV28
J: TRBJ1-1

CDR3: CASSDGQTNEKLFF
V: TRBV25-1
J: TRBJ1-4

CDR3: CASSLQGEGYEQYF
V: TRBV28
J: TRBJ2-7

CDR3: CASSPGQGFTGELFF
V: TRBV7-9
J: TRBJ2-2

CDR3: CASSWPKGQGGVSYEQYF
V: TRBV5-1
J: TRBJ2-7

CDR3: CASSLLGQRHEQYF
V: TRBV5-1
J: TRBJ2-7

CDR3: CASNGLGESLYEQYF
V: TRBV6-1
J: TRBJ2-7

CDR3: CASSPEWTALEQFF
V: TRBV5-1
J: TRBJ2-1

CDR3: CASSSAGNTDTQYF
V: TRBV7-6
J: TRBJ2-3

CDR3: CASSAQTSGSSYNEQFF
V: TRBV9
J: TRBJ2-1

CDR3: CASSKQGGGSSGANVLTF
V: TRBV2
J: TRBJ2-6

CDR3: CASSLVGRLGQPQHF
V: TRBV7-8
J: TRBJ1-5

CDR3: CASSHSPGGGTEAFF
V: TRBV23-1
J: TRBJ1-1

CDR3: CASSSGDPYNEQFF
V: TRBV5-1
J: TRBJ2-1

CDR3: CASSLGQAGRETQYF
V: TRBV5-1
J: TRBJ2-5

CDR3: CASSQLWDRDYEQYF
V: TRBV14
J: TRBJ2-7

CDR3: CASSRTSDVNEQYF
V: TRBV25-1
J: TRBJ2-7

CDR3: CASSERLAASTDTQYF
V: TRBV25-1
J: TRBJ2-3

CDR3: CATSREVRVATNEKLFF
V: TRBV15
J: TRBJ1-4

CDR3: CAWSPRRGLDTQYF
V: TRBV30
J: TRBJ2-3

CDR3: CSVERDSYNLRTQYF
V: TRBV29-1
J: TRBJ2-5

CDR3: CASSAPGSLETQYF
V: TRBV9
J: TRBJ2-5

CDR3: CASSLRPRGYNSPLHF
V: TRBV11-2
J: TRBJ1-6

CDR3: CASSDTNTGELFF
V: TRBV2
J: TRBJ2-2

CDR3: CASGRGSGAGANVLTF
V: TRBV19
J: TRBJ2-6

CDR3: CASSLVGGGSGNTIYF
V: TRBV11-2
J: TRBJ1-3

CDR3: CASSLQGARTEAFF
V: TRBV7-2
J: TRBJ1-1

CDR3: CASSLWTAGNYGYTF
V: TRBV28
J: TRBJ1-2

CDR3: CASSNDRGEGEKLFF
V: TRBV5-1
J: TRBJ1-4

CDR3: CASSPTTPGQGIYGYTF
V: TRBV18
J: TRBJ1-2

CDR3: CAWSVITRDGKAFF
V: TRBV30
J: TRBJ1-1

CDR3: CASSMVATGYGYTF
V: TRBV19
J: TRBJ1-2

CDR3: CATSAGTSGRGAKNIQYF
V: TRBV15
J: TRBJ2-4

CDR3: CASSLGRGGQETQYF
V: TRBV7-9
J: TRBJ2-5